This T cell receptor beta chain was retrieved from a study of shared clonotypes between healthy human individuals. Study background: Three plates each covered CD4 naive and memory; CD8 naive two, CD8 memory one.

Germline assignment: CDR1 LNHDA and CDR2 SQIVND (reference sequence). V was shortened by 1 base and J by 3 bases, with 12 bases between the two germline ends. This CDR3 contains 16 residues. CD45RO-negative, CCR7-selected cells formed the naive CD8 fraction, which excluded terminally differentiated effector memory CD45RA+ cells. This table comes from immunoSEQ multiplex PCR, and its TCRdb copy is limited to in-frame clones, with some not included. This repertoire shows about 600,000 clones, just under 97% found once; its top ten account for 0.09% to 0.13%. This receptor was obtained from a woman younger than 45 in good health. Sequenced input: naive CD8+ T cells sorted from blood. The V call is TRBV19, the J call TRBJ2-2; D is possibly TRBD2 (6 bases). The CDR3: CASSIGSSGYTGELFF. The CDR3 DNA reads as TGTGCCAGTAGTATAGGTAGTAGCGGATACACCGGGGAGCTGTTTTTT. The whole variable domain, remainder taken from reference TRBV19 and TRBJ2-2, is DGGITQSPKYLFRKEGQNVTLSCEQNLNHDAMYWYRQDPGQGLRLIYYSQIVNDFQKGDIAEGYSVSREKKESFPLTVTSAQKNPTAFYLCASSIGSSGYTGELFFGEGSRLTVL.